Each of the 10 T cell receptor beta chains below was sequenced from the same sample in a study of spatial heterogeneity in lung cancer. The time point: sample taken at primary tumor resection. Whole RNA came from tumor, nontumor lung or frozen PBMC and was sequenced without being sorted. TCRdb reprocessed the 5' RACE reads with MiXCR, giving one entry per CDR3 protein. The sample records 10,000 to 15,000 distinct CDR3 sequences, around 4.2% being singletons. The sequences come from PBMCs, collected at surgery. Receptor source: a male donor with early-stage non-small cell lung cancer.

This clonotype was picked up many times. This beta chain lies outside the target of a library built for alpha chains; its clone size means little. The chain recombines TRBV4-2 with TRBJ2-5, with TRBD2 as a possible D gene (6 bases). CDR3 length: 18 residues. The V gene's germline CDR1 is LGHNA and CDR2 YNFKEQ. V gave up 1 base and J gave up 8 bases, with 26 bases separating them. CDR3 in amino acids: CASSQVRYGRAGSATQYF. The CDR3 bases are TGTGCCAGCAGCCAAGTAAGATACGGGAGAGCCGGCTCGGCAACCCAGTACTTC.

Many counts were recorded for this clonotype. For a library built for alpha chains, this beta chain is a stray read; little rests on its size. V gene TRBV7-2 combines with J gene TRBJ2-1, with 12 positions matching TRBD2. The CDR3 covers 16 residues. Germline loops: CDR1 SGHTA, CDR2 FQGNSA. V trimming: 5 bases; J trimming: 3 bases; junction bases outside the gene matches: 5. The CDR3 nucleotides are TGTGCCAGCAGCCTCACTAGCGGGAGGTTCTACAATGAGCAGTTCTTC. Protein product: CASSLTSGRFYNEQFF.

The table lists this clonotype with many counts. A library made for alpha chains picked up this beta chain off target, so its size means little. The rearrangement links TRBV5-6 to TRBJ2-3; TRBD1 or TRBD2 may be the D gene (5 bases each). The V gene's germline CDR1 is SGHDT and CDR2 YYEEEE. The CDR3 consists of 15 residues. V lost 4 bases and J lost 5, with 17 bases in between. The CDR3 region has the DNA TGTGCCAGCAGCCTACTCGGGACCACCGAAGATACGCAGTATTTT. Translating it yields CASSLLGTTEDTQYF.

Concerning this clonotype itself: This beta chain is an unintended read in a library built for alpha chains; its size means little. The V gene is TRBV27, the J gene TRBJ2-7; 7 bases agree with TRBD1. In germline, CDR1 is MNHEY, CDR2 SMNVEV (reference sequence). The CDR3 totals 14 residues. V lost 3 bases and J lost 0; bases outside the gene matches: 2. CDR3 sequence reads: CASSFGQVSYEQYF. CDR3 in DNA: TGTGCCAGCAGTTTCGGACAGGTCTCCTACGAGCAGTACTTC.

This clonotype appeared many times. This beta chain represents an off-target read in a library built for alpha chains; its size is of limited meaning. This chain uses TRBV5-1 with TRBJ2-7; 11 bases agree with TRBD1. CDR3 size: 15 residues. Germline CDR1 SGHRS, CDR2 YFSETQ. Trimming cost V 4 bases and J 6 bases; bases outside gene matches: 9. The CDR3, as DNA: TGCGCCAGCAGCCGAACGGGACAGGGGGATTCCGAGCAGTACTTC. Translated, it gives CASSRTGQGDSEQYF. The entire variable domain, with the rest obtained from reference TRBV5-1 and TRBJ2-7, is as follows: KAGVTQTPRYLIKTRGQQVTLSCSPISGHRSVSWYQQTPGQGLQFLFEYFSETQRNKGNFPGRFSGRQFSNSRSEMNVSTLELGDSALYLCASSRTGQGDSEQYFGPGTRLTVT.

This clonotype rates as medium-sized (0.01 to 0.1%). With the library built for alpha chains, this beta chain is off target and its frequency is not meaningful. This sequence joins TRBV7-2 and TRBJ2-1; tentative D call: TRBD2 (5 bases). V shed 5 bases and J shed 0 bases, with 17 bases lying between them. CDR3 size: 17 residues. Germline CDR1 is SGHTA and CDR2 is FQGNSA. CDR3 in DNA: TGTGCCAGCAGCCCCATCTTACTAGTGGGCTCCTACAATGAGCAGTTCTTC. Protein sequence: CASSPILLVGSYNEQFF.

This clonotype was observed many times. The size of this beta chain means little, since it is a stray read in a library made for alpha chains. The CDR3 here is CASSFGDTQYF. In DNA form, the CDR3 reads TGCGCCAGCAGCTTCGGAGATACGCAGTATTTT. The chain employs TRBV5-1 and TRBJ2-3, with D hard to call. The CDR3 has 11 residues. Trimming removed 2 bases at V and 5 bases at J, with 3 bases between. From germline, CDR1 is SGHRS and CDR2 YFSETQ.

This clonotype was found many times. This beta chain is a stray read from a library made for alpha chains; its abundance is not meaningful. The rearrangement joins TRBV5-8 to TRBJ2-1; D may match TRBD1 or TRBD2 (5 bases each). V lost 6 bases and J 4 bases, leaving 14 bases between the germline ends. Germline V gives CDR1 SGHTS, CDR2 YDEGEE. This CDR3 is built from 14 residues. CDR3 bases: TGTGCCAGCACCTGGGACGTTAAGTACAATGAGCAGTTCTTC. Protein: CASTWDVKYNEQFF.

This clonotype showed up many times. This beta chain came through as a stray read in a library set up for alpha chains, and its size says little. V is TRBV20-1 and J is TRBJ2-1; TRBD2 aligns across 7 bases. The junction had 2 bases not matched to a gene; V was cut back by 6 bases and J by 0 bases. The CDR3 runs 13 residues. CDR1 and CDR2 (germline): DFQATT, SNEGSKA (reference sequence). CDR3 region: CSARDYSYNEQFF. CDR3 sequence (DNA): TGCAGTGCAAGGGACTACTCCTACAATGAGCAGTTCTTC.

This clonotype was counted only a few times. Because the library targeted alpha chains, this beta chain is an off-target read whose size means little. The V call is TRBV3-1, the J call TRBJ2-7, with D perhaps matching TRBD2 (5 bases). The germline CDR1 and CDR2 sequences are LGHDT and YNNKEL (reference sequence). The CDR3 loop spans 13 amino acids. The V end lost 0 bases, the J end lost 3 bases, and 6 bases lay between the germline ends. CDR3 DNA sequence: TGTGCCAGCAGCCAAGATCGGGGCTACGAGCAGTACTTC. This sequence encodes CASSQDRGYEQYF.